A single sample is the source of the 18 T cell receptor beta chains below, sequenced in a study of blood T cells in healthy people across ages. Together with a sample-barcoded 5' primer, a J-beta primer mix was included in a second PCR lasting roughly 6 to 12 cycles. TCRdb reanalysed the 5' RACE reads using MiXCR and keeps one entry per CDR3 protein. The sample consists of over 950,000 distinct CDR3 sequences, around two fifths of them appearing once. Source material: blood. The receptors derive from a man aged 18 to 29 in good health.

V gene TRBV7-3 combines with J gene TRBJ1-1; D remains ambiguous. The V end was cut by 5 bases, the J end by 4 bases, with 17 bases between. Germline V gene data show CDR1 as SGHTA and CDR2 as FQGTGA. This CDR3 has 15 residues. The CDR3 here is CASSPSVPAATEAFF. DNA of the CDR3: TGTGCCAGCAGCCCCTCCGTTCCTGCTGCCACTGAAGCTTTCTTT. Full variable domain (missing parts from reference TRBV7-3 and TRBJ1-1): GAGVSQTPSNKVTEKGKYVELRCDPISGHTALYWYRQSLGQGPEFLIYFQGTGAADDSGLPNDRFFAVRPEGSVSTLKIQRTERGDSAVYLCASSPSVPAATEAFFGQGTRLTVV.

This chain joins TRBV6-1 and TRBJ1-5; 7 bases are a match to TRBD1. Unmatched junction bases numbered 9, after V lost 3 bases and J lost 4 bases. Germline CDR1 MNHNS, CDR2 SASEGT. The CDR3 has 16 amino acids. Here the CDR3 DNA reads TGTGCCAGCAGTGACATAACAGGGGTAGGAAATCAGCCCCAGCATTTT. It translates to CASSDITGVGNQPQHF.

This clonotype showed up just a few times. CDR3 loop: CASSEGMRGYTF. CDR3 in DNA: TGTGCCAGCAGTGAAGGGATGCGGGGCTACACCTTC. J is TRBJ1-2 and V is TRBV2, with unresolved D. The CDR3 spans 12 residues. With 1 base removed from V and 8 bases from J, the gap between germline ends came to 8 bases. Germline V gene data show CDR1 as SNHLY and CDR2 as FYNNEI.

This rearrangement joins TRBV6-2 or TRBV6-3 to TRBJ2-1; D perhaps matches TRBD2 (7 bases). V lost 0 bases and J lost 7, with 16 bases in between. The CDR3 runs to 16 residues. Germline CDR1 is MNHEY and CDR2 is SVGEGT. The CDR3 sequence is CASSYSTGGDSNEQFF. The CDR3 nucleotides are TGTGCCAGCAGTTACTCCACGGGGGGCGATTCAAATGAGCAGTTCTTC.

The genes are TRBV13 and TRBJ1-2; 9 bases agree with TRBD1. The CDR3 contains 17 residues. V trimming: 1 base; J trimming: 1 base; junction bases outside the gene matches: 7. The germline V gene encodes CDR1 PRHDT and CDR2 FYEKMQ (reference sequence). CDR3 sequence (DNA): TGTGCCAGCAGCTTAGTTCTGGGACAGGGAGTTAACTATGGCTACACCTTC. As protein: CASSLVLGQGVNYGYTF.

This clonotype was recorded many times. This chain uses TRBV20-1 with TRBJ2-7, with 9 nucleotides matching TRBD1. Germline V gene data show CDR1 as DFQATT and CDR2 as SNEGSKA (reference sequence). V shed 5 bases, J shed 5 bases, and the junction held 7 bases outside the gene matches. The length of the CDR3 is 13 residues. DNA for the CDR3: TGCAGTGCTGAGGGACAGGGAACCAACGAGCAGTACTTC. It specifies CSAEGQGTNEQYF.

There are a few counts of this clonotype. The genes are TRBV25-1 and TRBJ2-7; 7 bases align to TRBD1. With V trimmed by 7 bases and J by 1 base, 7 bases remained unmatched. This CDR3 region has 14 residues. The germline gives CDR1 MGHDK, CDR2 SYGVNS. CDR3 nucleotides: TGTGCCAGCACTCGGACAGGAAATTCCTACGAGCAGTACTTC. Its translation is CASTRTGNSYEQYF.

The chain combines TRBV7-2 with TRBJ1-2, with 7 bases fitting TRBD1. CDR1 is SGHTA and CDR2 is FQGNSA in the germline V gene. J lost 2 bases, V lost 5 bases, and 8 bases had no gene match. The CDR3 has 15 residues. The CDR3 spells CASSPPTGKNYGYTF. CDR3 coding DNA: TGTGCCAGCAGCCCGCCGACAGGGAAGAACTATGGCTACACCTTC.

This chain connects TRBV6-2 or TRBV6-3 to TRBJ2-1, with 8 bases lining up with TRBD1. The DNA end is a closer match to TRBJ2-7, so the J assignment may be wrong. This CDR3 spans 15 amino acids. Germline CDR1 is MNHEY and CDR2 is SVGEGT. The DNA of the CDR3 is TGTGCCAGCACCAAAGAGAGGACAGGGATCAATGAGCAGTACTTC. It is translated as CASTKERTGINEQYF.

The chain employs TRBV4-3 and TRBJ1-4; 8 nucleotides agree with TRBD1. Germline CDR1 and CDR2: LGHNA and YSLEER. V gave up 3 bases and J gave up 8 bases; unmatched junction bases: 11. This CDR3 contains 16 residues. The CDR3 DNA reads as TGCGCCAGCAGCCAGGCCGGGGACAGGAACAAGGAAAAACTGTTTTTT. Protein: CASSQAGDRNKEKLFF.

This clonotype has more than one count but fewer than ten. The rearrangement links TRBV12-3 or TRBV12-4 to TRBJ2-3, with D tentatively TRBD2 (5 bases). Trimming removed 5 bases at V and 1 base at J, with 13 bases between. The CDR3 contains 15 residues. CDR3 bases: TGTGCCAGCAGTGCCTCGGAGGAGGGCACAGATACGCAGTATTTT. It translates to CASSASEEGTDTQYF.

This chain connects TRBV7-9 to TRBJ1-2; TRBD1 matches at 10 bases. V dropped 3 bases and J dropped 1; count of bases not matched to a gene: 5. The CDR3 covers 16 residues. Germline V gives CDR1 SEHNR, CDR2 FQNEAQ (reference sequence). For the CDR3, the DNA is TGTGCCAGCAGCTTTGGACGGGACAGGGGTAACTATGGCTACACCTTC. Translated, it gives CASSFGRDRGNYGYTF. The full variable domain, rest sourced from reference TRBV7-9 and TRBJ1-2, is DTGVSQNPRHKITKRGQNVTFRCDPISEHNRLYWYRQTLGQGPEFLTYFQNEAQLEKSRLLSDRFSAERPKGSFSTLEIQRTEQGDSAMYLCASSFGRDRGNYGYTFGSGTRLTVV.

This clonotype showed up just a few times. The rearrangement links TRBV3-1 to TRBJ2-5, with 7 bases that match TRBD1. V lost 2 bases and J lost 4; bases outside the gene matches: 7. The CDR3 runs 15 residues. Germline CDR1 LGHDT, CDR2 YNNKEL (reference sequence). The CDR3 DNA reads TGTGCCAGCAGCCAAAAGACAGGGCTGGGAGAGACCCAGTACTTC. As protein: CASSQKTGLGETQYF.

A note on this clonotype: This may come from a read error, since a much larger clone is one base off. CDR3 nucleotides: TGTGCCAGCAGCTTAGGAGATCGGTACCAAGAGGCCCAGTACTTC. Translated: CASSLGDRYQEAQYF. The chain employs TRBV7-9 and TRBJ2-5; no clear D gene. Per the germline V gene, CDR1 is SEHNR and CDR2 is FQNEAQ (reference sequence). There are 15 residues in the CDR3.

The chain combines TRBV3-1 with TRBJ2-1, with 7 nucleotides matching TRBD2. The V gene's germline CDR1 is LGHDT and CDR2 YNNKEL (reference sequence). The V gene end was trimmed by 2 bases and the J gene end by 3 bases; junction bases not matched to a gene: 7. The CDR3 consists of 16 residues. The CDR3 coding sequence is TGTGCCAGCAGCCAAATCGGGGGGTACCGCTACAATGAGCAGTTCTTC. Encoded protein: CASSQIGGYRYNEQFF.

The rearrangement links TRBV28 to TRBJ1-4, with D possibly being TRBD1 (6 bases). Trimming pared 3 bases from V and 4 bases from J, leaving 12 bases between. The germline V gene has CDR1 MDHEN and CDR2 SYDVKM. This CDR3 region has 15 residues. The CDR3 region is CASSFYRVGNEKLFF. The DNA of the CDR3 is TGTGCCAGCAGTTTCTACAGGGTGGGTAATGAAAAACTGTTTTTT.

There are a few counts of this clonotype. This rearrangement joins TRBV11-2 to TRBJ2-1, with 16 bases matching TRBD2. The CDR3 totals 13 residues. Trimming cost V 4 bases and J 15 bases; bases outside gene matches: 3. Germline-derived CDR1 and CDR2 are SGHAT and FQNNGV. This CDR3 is CASSSGLAGGLFF. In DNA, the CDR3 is TGTGCCAGCAGCTCGGGACTAGCGGGGGGGTTGTTCTTC.

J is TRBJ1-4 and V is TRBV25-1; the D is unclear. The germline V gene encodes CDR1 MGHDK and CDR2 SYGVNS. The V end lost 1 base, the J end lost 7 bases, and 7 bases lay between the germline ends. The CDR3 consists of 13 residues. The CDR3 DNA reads TGTGCCAGCAGTGAATTGGGTCCTGAAAAACTGTTTTTT. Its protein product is CASSELGPEKLFF.